This TCR beta chain was sequenced during a study of CD4 T cells in relation to SARS-CoV-2 and coronaviruses. Study background: ViraFEST: approximately 10-day antigen culture of PBMCs, then TCR beta CDR3 sequencing.

The protocol was immunoSEQ multiplex PCR, while the TCRdb copy is restricted to in-frame clones and leaves out a portion. The profile shows tens of thousands of clones, about 80% of them singletons. Points from the study as a whole: About 65% of donors had memory CD4+ clonotypes crossrecognizing SARS-CoV-2 and common cold coronavirus spike.

Note on this clone: Antigen specificity is unknown.

CD4+ T cells from unexposed donors were obtained before the COVID-19 pandemic (2011-2018). After roughly 9 days of culture, CD4+ T cells were isolated. Testing used SARS-CoV-2 S/N and four cold-coronavirus spikes on unexposed-donor CD4+ T cells, cells permitting. PBMCs were plated at two million per well in IL-2-containing medium. Sequenced input: CD4+ T cells from PBMCs, cultured in vitro. This receptor was identified in a human donor in good health.

In nucleotides, the CDR3 is TGCGCCAGCAGCCAAGAAACGTCGGCGGCTGGAAACACCATATATTTT. It yields the protein CASSQETSAAGNTIYF. V is TRBV4-1 and J is TRBJ1-3; no clear D. V gave up 0 bases and J gave up 2 bases, with 11 bases separating them. CDR1 MGHRA and CDR2 YSYEKL come from the germline V gene. The CDR3 extends over 16 amino acids.